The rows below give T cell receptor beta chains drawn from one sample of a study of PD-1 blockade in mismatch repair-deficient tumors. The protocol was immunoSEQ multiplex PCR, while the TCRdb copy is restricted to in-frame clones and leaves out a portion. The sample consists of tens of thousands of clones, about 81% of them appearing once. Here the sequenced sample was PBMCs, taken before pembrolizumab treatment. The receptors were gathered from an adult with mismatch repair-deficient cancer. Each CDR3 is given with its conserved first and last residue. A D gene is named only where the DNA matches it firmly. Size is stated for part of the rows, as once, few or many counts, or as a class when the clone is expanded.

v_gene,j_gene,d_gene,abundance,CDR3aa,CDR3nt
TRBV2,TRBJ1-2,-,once,CASTADRANYGYTF,TGTGCCAGCACCGCGGACAGAGCTAACTATGGCTACACCTTC
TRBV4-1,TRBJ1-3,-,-,CASSQGARNTIYF,TGCGCCAGCAGCCAAGGAGCGAGAAACACCATATATTTT
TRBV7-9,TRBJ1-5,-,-,CASSRSGGANNQPQHF,TGTGCCAGCAGCCGCTCCGGGGGGGCGAACAATCAGCCCCAGCATTTT
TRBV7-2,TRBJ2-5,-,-,CASSDQGHVQETQYF,TGTGCCAGCAGCGATCAGGGGCACGTCCAAGAGACCCAGTACTTC
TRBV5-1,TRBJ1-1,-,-,CASSLVGGHTEAFF,TGCGCCAGCAGCTTGGTGGGAGGACACACTGAAGCTTTCTTT
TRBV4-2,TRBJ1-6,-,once,CASSHFNSPLHF,TGTGCCAGCAGCCACTTTAATTCACCCCTCCACTTT
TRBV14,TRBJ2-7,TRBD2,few,CASSPFSGGTQYF,TGTGCCAGCAGCCCATTTAGCGGGGGAACGCAGTACTTC
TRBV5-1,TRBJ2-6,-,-,CASSGARANVLTF,TGCGCCAGCAGCGGGGCAAGGGCCAACGTCCTGACTTTC
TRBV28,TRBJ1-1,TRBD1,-,CASSSLTGRFGTEAFF,TGTGCCAGCAGTTCCTTGACAGGGAGGTTTGGCACTGAAGCTTTCTTT
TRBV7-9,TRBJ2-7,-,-,CASSLRGNHEQYF,TGTGCCAGCAGCTTGAGAGGGAACCACGAGCAGTACTTC
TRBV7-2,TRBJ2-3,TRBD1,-,CASSQDRLGTDTQYF,TGTGCCAGCAGTCAGGACAGGCTCGGCACAGATACGCAGTATTTT
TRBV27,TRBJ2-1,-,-,CASSSDTYNEQFF,TGTGCCAGCAGTTCCGACACTTACAATGAGCAGTTCTTC
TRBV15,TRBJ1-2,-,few,CATSRDGRGSANYGYTF,TGTGCCACCAGCAGAGACGGACGGGGGAGTGCTAACTATGGCTACACCTTC
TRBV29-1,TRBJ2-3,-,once,CSVPSGTDTQYF,TGCAGCGTTCCCTCGGGCACAGATACGCAGTATTTT
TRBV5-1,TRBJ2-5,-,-,CASSLGGASGQETQYF,TGCGCCAGCAGCTTGGGGGGGGCTAGCGGCCAAGAGACCCAGTACTTC
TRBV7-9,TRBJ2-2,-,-,CASSSRTTDTGELFF,TGTGCCAGCAGCTCCAGGACGACAGACACCGGGGAGCTGTTTTTT
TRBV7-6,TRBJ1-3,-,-,CASSLQSRVLSGNTIYF,TGTGCCAGCAGCTTGCAATCCAGGGTACTCTCTGGAAACACCATATATTTT
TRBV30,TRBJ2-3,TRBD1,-,CAWSVGGATADTQYF,TGTGCCTGGAGTGTAGGGGGCGCAACGGCAGATACGCAGTATTTT
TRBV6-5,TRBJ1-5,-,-,CASSYLRSIHQPQHF,TGTGCCAGCAGTTACCTACGGAGTATTCATCAGCCCCAGCATTTT
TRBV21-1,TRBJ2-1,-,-,CASSPYPGGVAYNEQFF,TGTGCCAGCAGCCCCTATCCAGGCGGGGTGGCCTACAATGAGCAGTTCTTC
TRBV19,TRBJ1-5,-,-,CASRQDPPYSNQPQHF,TGTGCCAGTAGACAGGATCCCCCATATAGCAATCAGCCCCAGCATTTT
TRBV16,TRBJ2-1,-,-,CASSQSGGYNEQFF,TGTGCCAGCAGCCAATCTGGAGGCTACAATGAGCAGTTCTTC
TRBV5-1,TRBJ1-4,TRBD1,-,CASSWTGGEEKLFF,TGCGCCAGCAGCTGGACAGGGGGAGAAGAAAAACTGTTTTTT
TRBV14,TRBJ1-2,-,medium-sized,CASSQAIRGVYTF,TGTGCCAGCAGCCAAGCTATAAGAGGCGTCTACACCTTC
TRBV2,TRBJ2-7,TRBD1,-,CASSEQQGPGEQYF,TGTGCCAGCAGTGAACAACAGGGGCCCGGCGAGCAGTACTTC
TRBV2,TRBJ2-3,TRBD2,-,CASSRLALADTQYF,TGTGCCAGCAGCCGACTAGCGTTGGCAGATACGCAGTATTTT
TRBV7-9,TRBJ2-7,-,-,CASSPSPGGTYEQYF,TGTGCCAGCAGCCCCAGCCCAGGCGGGACCTACGAGCAGTACTTC
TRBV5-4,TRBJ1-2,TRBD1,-,CASSPDRASFYGYTF,TGTGCCAGCAGCCCGGACAGGGCCTCATTCTATGGCTACACCTTC
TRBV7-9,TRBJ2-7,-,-,CASSQRGGPYEQYF,TGTGCCAGCAGCCAGAGGGGGGGTCCCTACGAGCAGTACTTC
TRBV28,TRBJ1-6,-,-,CASSLSDFYNSPLHF,TGTGCCAGCAGTTTATCAGATTTCTATAATTCACCCCTCCACTTT
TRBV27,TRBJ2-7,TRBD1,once,CVSSTTGGIDEQYF,TGTGTCAGCAGCACGACAGGGGGTATCGACGAGCAGTACTTC
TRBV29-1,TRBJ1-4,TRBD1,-,CSVEIGEDRGLNFEKLFF,TGCAGCGTTGAGATCGGGGAGGACAGGGGATTGAACTTTGAAAAACTGTTTTTT
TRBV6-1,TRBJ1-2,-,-,CASSAGTNYGYTF,TGTGCCAGCAGTGCCGGGACTAACTATGGCTACACCTTC
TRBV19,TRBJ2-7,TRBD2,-,CASSFAGDGKYEQYF,TGTGCCAGTAGTTTTGCGGGGGACGGAAAATACGAGCAGTACTTC
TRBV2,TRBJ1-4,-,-,CASSKWTARLEKLFF,TGTGCCAGCAGTAAATGGACAGCCCGGCTAGAAAAACTGTTTTTT